A selection of T cell receptor beta chains follows, all from one sample in a study of radiotherapy plus CTLA-4 blockade in lung cancer. Using immunoSEQ multiplex PCR, the repertoire was profiled, and TCRdb retains in-frame clones only, with some absent. The data show just over 60,000 clones, roughly 80% seen once. Sequenced material: peripheral blood, taken from a patient treated with radiotherapy plus ipilimumab. The receptor source for this set is a human donor with non-small cell lung cancer who had a complete response to radiotherapy plus ipilimumab. Both conserved end residues are part of each CDR3. A D gene is named only where the DNA matches it firmly. The listing skips clone size in some rows; elsewhere it reads once, few, many or a size class.

clone_size | j_call | v_call | d_call | cdr3_aa | cdr3_nt
. | TRBJ2-1 | TRBV7-2 | TRBD2 | CASSLPGLFEQFF | TGTGCCAGCAGCCTCCCGGGACTATTTGAGCAGTTCTTC
few | TRBJ2-1 | TRBV19 | TRBD2 | CASRTGGRSNEQFF | TGTGCCAGTAGGACGGGGGGGCGGAGCAATGAGCAGTTCTTC
. | TRBJ2-5 | TRBV7-2 | . | CASSLAAGLRYF | TGTGCCAGCAGCTTAGCGGCCGGACTAAGGTACTTC
. | TRBJ1-1 | TRBV7-9 | . | CASSTPEVGTEAFF | TGTGCCAGCAGCACCCCCGAAGTGGGCACTGAAGCTTTCTTT
. | TRBJ2-3 | TRBV7-2 | . | CASKPGRSIDTQYF | TGTGCCAGCAAACCAGGACGATCCATAGATACGCAGTATTTT
. | TRBJ1-6 | TRBV7-2 | . | CASSLGGFGSPLHF | TGTGCCAGCAGCTTAGGAGGGTTTGGTTCACCCCTCCACTTT
. | TRBJ1-3 | TRBV5-6 | . | CASSFGGHPENSGNTIYF | TGTGCCAGCAGCTTTGGTGGACACCCGGAAAACTCTGGAAACACCATATATTTT
. | TRBJ2-1 | TRBV7-2 | TRBD1 | CASSLNYRGDEQFF | TGTGCCAGCAGCTTAAACTACAGGGGTGATGAGCAGTTCTTC
. | TRBJ2-2 | TRBV18 | . | CASSPEDSALPNTGELFF | TGTGCCAGCTCACCAGAGGACAGCGCTTTACCGAACACCGGGGAGCTGTTTTTT
. | TRBJ2-3 | TRBV30 | . | CAWKRGTLGTQYF | TGTGCCTGGAAGAGGGGGACATTAGGTACGCAGTATTTT
. | TRBJ2-5 | TRBV11-3 | . | CASSPYSTQETQYF | TGTGCCAGCAGCCCGTACAGCACTCAAGAGACCCAGTACTTC
. | TRBJ2-1 | TRBV1 | . | CTSKASSYNEQFF | TGCACCAGCAAGGCCAGCTCCTACAATGAGCAGTTCTTC
. | TRBJ2-1 | TRBV20-1 | . | CSALDKKEQFF | TGCAGTGCTCTGGACAAGAAGGAGCAGTTCTTC
. | TRBJ2-1 | TRBV2 | . | CASSLRQTHNEQFF | TGTGCCAGCTCACTGCGGCAGACCCACAATGAGCAGTTCTTC
. | TRBJ1-2 | TRBV27 | . | CASSLSPTDNYGYTF | TGTGCCAGCAGTTTATCCCCGACAGACAACTATGGCTACACCTTC
. | TRBJ1-2 | TRBV14 | . | CASSQGQLYGYTF | TGTGCCAGCAGCCAAGGTCAGCTCTATGGCTACACCTTC
. | TRBJ1-2 | TRBV5-1 | . | CASSSGLMQYGYTF | TGCGCCAGCAGTTCGGGTTTAATGCAGTATGGCTACACCTTC
. | TRBJ1-2 | TRBV19 | . | CASSIGLFELPLYGYTF | TGTGCCAGTAGTATAGGATTGTTCGAGTTACCACTCTATGGCTACACCTTC
. | TRBJ2-1 | TRBV7-8 | . | CASSLKYGGINGEQFF | TGTGCCAGCAGCTTAAAGTATGGAGGTATTAACGGTGAGCAGTTCTTC
. | TRBJ2-3 | TRBV18 | . | CASSPPGALGTDTQYF | TGTGCCAGCTCACCACCGGGGGCGCTAGGCACAGATACGCAGTATTTT
. | TRBJ1-5 | TRBV6-6 | TRBD1 | CASSYGVQGVDQPQHF | TGTGCCAGCAGTTACGGGGTTCAGGGGGTTGATCAGCCCCAGCATTTT
. | TRBJ1-1 | TRBV14 | . | CASSQGSTAMNTEAFF | TGTGCCAGCAGCCAAGGTTCGACAGCTATGAACACTGAAGCTTTCTTT
. | TRBJ2-3 | TRBV14 | . | CASSQADVTDTQYF | TGTGCCAGCAGCCAAGCGGACGTCACAGATACGCAGTATTTT
. | TRBJ2-1 | TRBV7-6 | . | CASSLGQVDEQFF | TGTGCCAGCAGCTTAGGCCAGGTCGATGAGCAGTTCTTC
. | TRBJ1-1 | TRBV18 | . | CASSPGPGGNTEAFF | TGTGCCAGCTCCCCAGGCCCCGGGGGCAACACTGAAGCTTTCTTT
. | TRBJ1-4 | TRBV19 | . | CASSTPTGRGRREKLFF | TGTGCCAGTAGTACCCCCACCGGGAGGGGGAGGAGGGAAAAACTGTTTTTT
. | TRBJ1-2 | TRBV19 | TRBD1 | CASSGQGVEGYGYTF | TGTGCCAGTAGTGGACAGGGAGTTGAGGGCTATGGCTACACCTTC
. | TRBJ2-1 | TRBV2 | TRBD2 | CASSDRLAGGNEQFF | TGTGCCAGCAGTGACCGACTAGCGGGAGGTAATGAGCAGTTCTTC
. | TRBJ2-3 | TRBV6-5 | . | CASSYSKGLVDTQYF | TGTGCCAGCAGTTACTCGAAGGGATTGGTAGATACGCAGTATTTT
. | TRBJ1-5 | TRBV5-6 | . | CASSRLLDLGHNQPQHF | TGTGCCAGCAGCCGGCTATTGGATCTAGGGCATAATCAGCCCCAGCATTTT
. | TRBJ2-7 | TRBV20-1 | . | CSARVGYEQYF | TGCAGTGCTAGAGTGGGATACGAGCAGTACTTC
. | TRBJ1-2 | TRBV5-1 | . | CASSHTDSIFRVTNYGYTF | TGCGCCAGCAGCCACACCGATTCAATATTCAGGGTCACAAACTATGGCTACACCTTC
. | TRBJ1-1 | TRBV18 | . | CASSPNREMNTEAFF | TGTGCCAGCTCACCTAACAGGGAAATGAACACTGAAGCTTTCTTT
. | TRBJ2-7 | TRBV6-6 | . | CANTPHGGYEQYF | TGTGCCAACACCCCTCATGGGGGCTACGAGCAGTACTTC
. | TRBJ1-5 | TRBV7-2 | . | CASSHANYQPQHF | TGTGCCAGCAGCCATGCGAATTATCAGCCCCAGCATTTT
. | TRBJ1-2 | TRBV5-6 | . | CASSLWLSRGFNYGYTF | TGTGCCAGCAGCTTGTGGTTAAGTCGAGGTTTCAACTATGGCTACACCTTC
. | TRBJ1-4 | TRBV6-6 | . | CASRPPGISDKKLFF | TGTGCCAGCCGACCCCCGGGAATTTCGGATAAAAAACTGTTTTTT
. | TRBJ1-1 | TRBV7-9 | . | CASKGNTEAFF | TGTGCCAGCAAGGGGAACACTGAAGCTTTCTTT
once | TRBJ2-3 | TRBV6-5 | . | CASSKVSDTQYF | TGTGCCAGCAGTAAGGTATCGGATACGCAGTATTTT
. | TRBJ2-3 | TRBV5-6 | . | CASSLGVDTQYF | TGTGCCAGCAGCTTGGGGGTGGATACGCAGTATTTT
few | TRBJ2-5 | TRBV7-2 | . | CASSLNPVGGQETQYF | TGTGCCAGCAGCTTAAATCCCGTCGGAGGACAGGAGACCCAGTACTTC
. | TRBJ1-4 | TRBV28 | . | CASSPYRGVGEKLFF | TGTGCCAGCAGTCCCTATAGGGGCGTGGGTGAAAAACTGTTTTTT
. | TRBJ1-5 | TRBV30 | . | CAWSYAASWGLGQPQHF | TGTGCCTGGAGTTATGCAGCTAGTTGGGGTCTAGGTCAGCCCCAGCATTTT
. | TRBJ2-1 | TRBV2 | . | CASTPSGAAYNEQFF | TGTGCCAGCACCCCGTCGGGGGCCGCCTACAATGAGCAGTTCTTC
. | TRBJ1-6 | TRBV19 | TRBD1 | CASSTGVPGTGYSYNSPLHF | TGTGCCAGTAGTACAGGAGTACCCGGGACAGGGTATTCCTATAATTCACCCCTCCACTTT
. | TRBJ1-4 | TRBV6-6 | . | CASSYQGSNEKLFF | TGTGCCAGCAGTTACCAGGGGTCTAATGAAAAACTGTTTTTT
. | TRBJ1-2 | TRBV28 | TRBD1 | CASLGDREHGYTF | TGTGCCAGCCTAGGGGACAGGGAACATGGCTACACCTTC
. | TRBJ1-2 | TRBV6-5 | . | CASSYAPNYGYTF | TGTGCCAGCAGTTACGCTCCTAACTATGGCTACACCTTC
few | TRBJ2-2 | TRBV19 | . | CASSKEVRTGELFF | TGTGCCAGCTCCAAGGAGGTACGCACCGGGGAGCTGTTTTTT
. | TRBJ1-2 | TRBV30 | . | CAWSATGYGYTF | TGTGCCTGGAGCGCCACAGGATATGGCTACACCTTC
few | TRBJ2-2 | TRBV10-3 | TRBD1 | CAIKGTGEVGELFF | TGTGCCATCAAAGGGACAGGGGAAGTCGGGGAGCTGTTTTTT
. | TRBJ1-5 | TRBV19 | . | CASTWQGNNQPQHF | TGTGCCAGTACCTGGCAGGGAAACAATCAGCCCCAGCATTTT
. | TRBJ1-1 | TRBV27 | . | CASSWNLNTEAFF | TGTGCCAGCTCGTGGAACCTGAACACTGAAGCTTTCTTT
. | TRBJ2-3 | TRBV18 | . | CASSREPDTQYF | TGTGCCAGCTCCCGGGAGCCAGATACGCAGTATTTT
. | TRBJ2-5 | TRBV2 | . | CASSAWDPVTGETQYF | TGTGCCAGCAGTGCGTGGGACCCGGTAACTGGAGAGACCCAGTACTTC
. | TRBJ2-5 | TRBV5-1 | . | CASSLDGTVGETQYF | TGCGCCAGCAGCTTGGACGGGACTGTGGGAGAGACCCAGTACTTC
. | TRBJ1-1 | TRBV4-1 | . | CASSQPQAPNTEAFF | TGCGCCAGCAGCCAACCACAGGCACCGAACACTGAAGCTTTCTTT
. | TRBJ1-3 | TRBV18 | . | CASSPPSQAGNTIYF | TGTGCCAGCTCACCACCGTCACAGGCTGGAAACACCATATATTTT